This TCR beta chain emerged from a study of blood T cell repertoires in COVID-19. Background on the study: The United States, Italy and Spain supplied acute and convalescent COVID-19 samples. Nucleic acid was either cDNA or gDNA, and it came from T cells, B-cell-depleted T cells, or PBMCs.

In the original analysis: How many nucleated cells were present was estimated from reference gene primer amplification. Clones were sequenced by immunoSEQ multiplex PCR, and TCRdb holds only the in-frame ones, with some missing. The D gene and trimming were derived from the DNA, and the V and J assignments and clone size from that table. This sample has a few hundred thousand clones, with 80% to 90% found just once. The sample holds a few counts of this clone. The clonotype comes from a man aged 55 to 70 who had recovered from COVID-19. Material: peripheral blood.

CDR3 nucleotide sequence: TGTGCTTTGGGAAGGGGCACCCCCGGGAACACCATATATTTT. This sequence encodes CALGRGTPGNTIYF. The chain combines TRBV19 with TRBJ1-3; TRBD1 is a possible D gene (5 bases). Germline assignment: CDR1 LNHDA and CDR2 SQIVND (reference sequence). The length of the CDR3 is 14 residues.